The present TCR beta chain was sequenced within a study of blood T cell repertoires in COVID-19. Overall study context: There were acute and convalescent COVID-19 samples, and they came from the United States, Italy and Spain. T cells, B-cell-depleted T cells, or PBMCs supplied cDNA or gDNA.

In Seattle, patients joined the study during active infection and were tracked longitudinally. Original methodology: Estimated nucleated cell counts came from reference gene primer amplification. This table comes from immunoSEQ multiplex PCR, and its TCRdb copy is limited to in-frame clones, with some not included. The V and J calls and clone size are taken from that table; D and trimming were inferred from the DNA. The sample lists 65,000 to 85,000 clones; 75% to 90% were seen once. Germline CDR1 reads LGHDT; CDR2 reads YNNKEL (reference sequence). Trimming removed 7 bases from V and 8 bases from J, with 18 bases in between. This CDR3 has 14 residues.

The rearrangement joins TRBV3-1 (or the pseudogene TRBV3-2) to TRBJ1-3; D might be TRBD1 (6 bases). This TCR derives from a man aged 80 or over with COVID-19, enrolled during active disease. Specimen: peripheral blood. The DNA for the CDR3 is TGTGCCAGCACCATATCAGGACAGCCAGACACCATATATTTT. It yields the protein CASTISGQPDTIYF.